There are a few counts of the clone carrying this T cell receptor beta chain. What it recognizes is unknown. This entry is derived from a study of cytomegalovirus exposure and HLA in healthy donors. Across the study: An earlier analysis identified more than 95 million unique TCR beta sequences in approximately 170 million T cells.

The study, taken as a whole, reports: Across donors, presence/absence analyses took sequencing depth to be roughly uniform. Later findings reportedly placed an Asian-associated ancestry cluster below the roughly 730-donor mean for N-insertions. Cytomegalovirus status was reportedly diagnosed by the classifier with high sensitivity and specificity.

V was clipped by 2 bases and J by 5 bases; unmatched bases: 3. This CDR3 is 13 amino acids long. CDR1 and CDR2 (germline): SQVTM, ANQGSEA. PCR involved 60 Vbeta and 13 Jbeta primers. Sequencing was performed with immunoSEQ multiplex PCR; in TCRdb, only in-frame clones are kept and a portion is missing. The sample has 120,000 to 150,000 clones; approximately 80% are singletons. The sequenced sample consisted of PBMCs. J is TRBJ1-2 and V is TRBV29-1, with 9 bases aligning to TRBD1. This TCR was sampled from a woman in her 40s in good health and CMV-seropositive. The CDR3 spells CSVELDRGYGYTF. DNA for the CDR3: TGCAGCGTTGAATTGGACAGGGGTTATGGCTACACCTTC.